One and the same sample provided the 2 T cell receptor beta chains below, sequenced in a study of blood T cell repertoires in COVID-19. The protocol was immunoSEQ multiplex PCR, while the TCRdb copy is restricted to in-frame clones and leaves out a portion. The sample has around 180,000 clones, 85% to 90% seen once. Sequenced input: peripheral blood. The receptor source for this set is a human donor in a cohort sampled during active COVID-19.

A note on this clone: Additional DNA sequences in this sample encode the identical CDR3. The chain is built from TRBV6-6 and TRBJ1-1; a possible D gene is TRBD1 (5 bases). Trimming removed 2 bases from V and 5 bases from J, with 9 bases in between. Germline V gene lookup returns CDR1 MNHNY and CDR2 SVGAGI (reference sequence). This CDR3 is 13 amino acids long. The CDR3, as DNA: TGTGCCAGCAGTTACGGGGGGGGGACTGAAGCTTTCTTT. Amino acids: CASSYGGGTEAFF.

J is TRBJ2-5 and V is TRBV18; 11 bases agree with TRBD2. The germline gives CDR1 KGHSH, CDR2 LQKENI. This CDR3 is 16 amino acids long. With V trimmed by 3 bases and J by 5 bases, 8 bases remained unmatched. The CDR3 loop reads CASSPRLAGLGETQYF. The CDR3 nucleotides are TGTGCCAGCTCACCTCGACTAGCGGGATTGGGGGAGACCCAGTACTTC.